This T cell receptor (beta chain) was found in a study of blood T cell repertoires in COVID-19. In the study overall: PBMCs, B-cell-depleted T cells, or T cells provided the cDNA or gDNA that made up the material.

In the source study's methods: Amplified reference gene primers provided the basis for estimating nucleated cell counts. Clones were sequenced by immunoSEQ multiplex PCR, and TCRdb holds only the in-frame ones, with some missing. The V and J calls and clone size were taken over from that table, and D and trimming were inferred from the DNA. The repertoire holds about 330,000 clones, with around 85% as singletons. Germline trimming cut 7 bases from V and 1 base from J; bases unmatched to any gene: 4. The CDR3 runs to 13 residues. Germline V gene data show CDR1 as SQVTM and CDR2 as ANQGSEA. This sequence was found in a human donor in a cohort sampled during active COVID-19. The sequenced sample consisted of peripheral blood. This chain joins TRBV29-1 and TRBJ1-5; the match to TRBD1 covers 7 bases. CDR3 coding DNA: TGCAGCGCAGGGACAGAAAGCAATCAGCCCCAGCATTTT. It encodes CSAGTESNQPQHF.